The 27 T cell receptor beta chains given below trace back to one sample, sequenced in a study of blood T cell repertoires in COVID-19. Some clones are missing from TCRdb's copy, which holds only in-frame ones; the method was immunoSEQ multiplex PCR. This sample yields 110,000 or so clones, of which 65% to 90% are seen a single time; about 12% belongs to the top ten. The sequenced sample was peripheral blood. These receptors were collected from a human donor in a cohort sampled during active COVID-19.

In the case of this clone: The sample contains more than one DNA sequence encoding this CDR3. The chain carries TRBV3-1 (or the pseudogene TRBV3-2) and TRBJ2-5; possibly TRBD2 for D (6 bases). CDR3 size: 13 residues. V was shortened by 1 base and J by 4 bases, with 7 bases between the two germline ends. CDR1 is LGHDT, CDR2 YNNKEL, per germline (reference sequence). The CDR3 here is CASSQVGGETQYF. The CDR3 DNA reads as TGTGCCAGCAGCCAAGTGGGGGGAGAGACCCAGTACTTC.

The rearrangement links TRBV11-2 to TRBJ2-7; D not resolved. Germline-derived CDR1 and CDR2 are SGHAT and FQNNGV. This CDR3 contains 17 residues. The germline V and J ends were trimmed by 0 bases and 0 bases, with 15 bases remaining between them. As DNA, the CDR3 is TGTGCCAGCAGCTTAGAGTTGAGTACCCTCCTCTCCTACGAGCAGTACTTC. The encoded protein is CASSLELSTLLSYEQYF.

The chain is built from TRBV28 and TRBJ2-6, with TRBD2 identical over 8 bases. V shed 5 bases, J shed 0 bases, and the junction held 15 bases outside the gene matches. The CDR3 runs 20 residues. Germline lookup yields CDR1 MDHEN and CDR2 SYDVKM. The DNA of the CDR3 is TGTGCCAGCAGTCCCCTTTATTCGCGGGGGGAATACTCTGGGGCCAACGTCCTGACTTTC. Translating it yields CASSPLYSRGEYSGANVLTF. Looking up the rest from reference TRBV28 and TRBJ2-6 gives the full variable domain: DVKVTQSSRYLVKRTGEKVFLECVQDMDHENMFWYRQDPGLGLRLIYFSYDVKMKEKGDIPEGYSVSREKKERFSLILESASTNQTSMYLCASSPLYSRGEYSGANVLTFGAGSRLTVL.

J is TRBJ2-5 and V is TRBV7-2; perhaps TRBD1 as D (5 bases). The V gene lost 5 bases and the J gene lost 4 bases, with 14 bases spanning the gap. The CDR3 has 14 amino acids. Germline V gives CDR1 SGHTA, CDR2 FQGNSA. CDR3 DNA: TGTGCCAGCAGCCCATTTGGGGCGGCAGAGACCCAGTACTTC. Encoded protein: CASSPFGAAETQYF.

This clone was picked up a small number of times. The rearrangement joins TRBV5-1 to TRBJ2-1, with TRBD2 identical over 10 bases. The V gene end was trimmed by 4 bases and the J gene end by 6 bases; junction bases not matched to a gene: 10. The length of the CDR3 is 16 residues. Germline CDR1 and CDR2: SGHRS and YFSETQ. The CDR3 reads CASSQVIAGGSNEQFF. CDR3 bases: TGCGCCAGCAGCCAGGTTATAGCGGGGGGCAGCAATGAGCAGTTCTTC.

Of note for this clone: Other nucleotide sequences from this sample produce the same CDR3. The chain joins TRBV19 to TRBJ1-6; D might be TRBD1 (5 bases). Germline V gene data show CDR1 as LNHDA and CDR2 as SQIVND (reference sequence). Trimming removed 5 bases from V and 5 bases from J, with 13 bases in between. The CDR3 runs to 15 residues. CDR3 nucleotides: TGTGCCAGTAGTTCGACAGATGGCGATAATTCACCCCTCCACTTT. As protein: CASSSTDGDNSPLHF.

The CDR3 DNA reads TGTGCCAGCAGTGGACAGGGGGCGCAGGGCTACGAGCAGTACTTC. It translates to CASSGQGAQGYEQYF. This chain connects TRBV2 to TRBJ2-7, with TRBD1 matching 10 bases. CDR3 length: 15 residues. The germline CDR1 and CDR2 sequences are SNHLY and FYNNEI. V was pared by 4 bases and J by 3 bases, with 6 bases of the junction left unmatched.

The V call is TRBV19, the J call TRBJ2-1; tentative D call: TRBD1 (6 bases). Germline assignment: CDR1 LNHDA and CDR2 SQIVND (reference sequence). The ends were cut back, 2 bases at V and 0 bases at J, with 14 bases in the middle. This CDR3 is built from 17 residues. The CDR3: CASSIPTTGSSYNEQFF. In DNA, the CDR3 is TGTGCCAGTAGTATACCCACCACAGGGAGCTCCTACAATGAGCAGTTCTTC.

The rearrangement links TRBV7-6 to TRBJ1-1, with TRBD1 as a possible D gene (6 bases). Germline CDR1 reads SGHVS; CDR2 reads FNYEAQ. The CDR3 sequence is 15 residues long. Deletions cut 3 bases from V and 4 bases from J, with 15 bases between. The CDR3 protein is CASSLGLEGVTEAFF. The CDR3 bases are TGTGCCAGCAGCTTGGGCCTCGAGGGGGTCACTGAAGCTTTCTTT.

This clone appeared once. The J gene is TRBJ2-1, the V gene TRBV4-1; 10 positions match TRBD1. CDR1 MGHRA and CDR2 YSYEKL come from the germline V gene. The ends lost 5 bases at V and 8 bases at J; junction bases unmatched: 9. The CDR3 length is 15 residues. The CDR3 sequence is CASSAPGTGVDEQFF. The DNA for the CDR3 is TGCGCCAGCAGCGCGCCCGGGACAGGGGTGGATGAGCAGTTCTTC.

The chain links TRBV7-9 to TRBJ2-7; the match to TRBD1 covers 7 bases. This CDR3 spans 16 amino acids. Per germline, CDR1 SEHNR and CDR2 FQNEAQ (reference sequence). The V segment lost 2 bases and the J segment 2 bases; nucleotides outside the gene matches: 9. As DNA, the CDR3 is TGTGCCAGCAGCTTACGTAGAGGCACAGGGGCCTACGAGCAGTACTTC. This gives the protein CASSLRRGTGAYEQYF.

V usage is TRBV29-1 and J usage is TRBJ2-1, with TRBD2 identical over 13 bases. This CDR3 has 14 amino acids. Trimming at V came to 6 bases and at J to 9 bases, leaving 8 bases not matched to a gene. Germline-derived CDR1 and CDR2 are SQVTM and ANQGSEA. The CDR3, as DNA: TGCAGCGTGTATGGACTAGCGGGGGTCGGTGAGCAGTTCTTC. Amino acid sequence: CSVYGLAGVGEQFF.

This chain uses TRBV10-2 with TRBJ1-2; D is possibly TRBD1 (6 bases). V lost 9 bases and J lost 0, with 17 bases in between. Per the germline V gene, CDR1 is WSHSY and CDR2 is SAAADI. CDR3 length: 15 residues. CDR3 protein: CASRTGQSTNYGYTF. CDR3 nucleotide sequence: TGCGCCAGTCGAACCGGACAGAGCACTAACTATGGCTACACCTTC.

The chain combines TRBV4-2 with TRBJ2-1; 10 nucleotides agree with TRBD1. The CDR3 runs 15 residues. Per germline, CDR1 LGHNA and CDR2 YNFKEQ. V dropped 4 bases and J dropped 4; count of bases not matched to a gene: 4. The CDR3 reads CASSPGQGVYNEQFF. DNA for the CDR3: TGTGCCAGCAGCCCCGGACAGGGGGTATACAATGAGCAGTTCTTC.

The chain is built from TRBV14 and TRBJ2-1; the D gene is possibly TRBD2 (6 bases). The CDR3 length is 12 residues. From germline, CDR1 is SGHDN and CDR2 FVKESK. V shed 7 bases and J shed 9 bases, with 13 bases lying between them. In DNA form, the CDR3 reads TGTGCCAGCAAAGGGGAGGCCGGTGAGCAGTTCTTC. Protein sequence: CASKGEAGEQFF.

This clone was observed once. The gene calls are TRBV7-8 and TRBJ2-3; D call uncertain. The CDR3 contains 13 residues. V was trimmed by 3 bases and J by 4 bases, leaving 8 bases between them. Germline V gives CDR1 SGHVS, CDR2 FQNEAQ. CDR3 loop: CASSFRGPDTQYF. The CDR3 region has the DNA TGTGCCAGCAGCTTCCGCGGCCCAGATACGCAGTATTTT.

The chain joins TRBV19 to TRBJ1-4; 8 bases are shared with TRBD1. CDR3 length equals 12 residues. Looked up from germline, CDR1 is LNHDA and CDR2 is SQIVND (reference sequence). The trim removed 7 bases at V and 8 bases at J, leaving 3 bases unmatched. The CDR3 DNA reads TGTGCCAGTACTCGGACAGGGGAAAAACTGTTTTTT. Its translation: CASTRTGEKLFF.

This sequence joins TRBV7-2 and TRBJ2-3, with D tentatively TRBD2 (6 bases). Germline V gives CDR1 SGHTA, CDR2 FQGNSA. The CDR3 contains 14 residues. The V end lost 5 bases, the J end lost 4 bases, and 13 bases lay between the germline ends. CDR3 nucleotides: TGTGCCAGCAGCCCCGGGAGTAGGGCAGATACGCAGTATTTT. This sequence encodes CASSPGSRADTQYF. The whole variable domain, remainder taken from reference TRBV7-2 and TRBJ2-3, is GAGVSQSPSNKVTEKGKDVELRCDPISGHTALYWYRQSLGQGLEFLIYFQGNSAPDKSGLPSDRFSAERTGGSVSTLTIQRTQQEDSAVYLCASSPGSRADTQYFGPGTRLTVL.

The chain has TRBV5-1 and TRBJ2-3; possible D gene TRBD1, 6 bases. The CDR3 covers 15 residues. Per the germline V gene, CDR1 is SGHRS and CDR2 is YFSETQ. Between the trimmed V and J ends, which lost 2 bases and 2 bases, there was a span of 12 bases. The CDR3 here is CASSLQGTVTDTQYF. The CDR3 region has the DNA TGCGCCAGCAGCTTACAGGGTACGGTCACAGATACGCAGTATTTT.

CDR3 bases: TGTGCCAGCAGAGAGGGGGGGGGTACGCAGTATTTT. Translating gives CASREGGGTQYF. The V gene is TRBV6-5, the J gene TRBJ2-3, with a tentative D call TRBD2 (7 bases). Trimming took 6 bases from V and 8 from J, leaving 12 bases between them. The length of the CDR3 is 12 residues. The germline CDR1 and CDR2 sequences are MNHEY and SVGAGI.

The gene calls are TRBV6-1 and TRBJ1-3; TRBD1 matches at 9 bases. Germline V gene lookup returns CDR1 MNHNS and CDR2 SASEGT. V was clipped by 3 bases and J by 2 bases; unmatched bases: 5. The CDR3 contains 16 residues. The CDR3 protein is CASSEPGQGAGNTIYF. The CDR3 nucleotides are TGTGCCAGCAGTGAGCCGGGACAGGGTGCTGGAAACACCATATATTTT.

The rearrangement uses TRBV6-2 or TRBV6-3 and TRBJ1-2; D not resolved. CDR1 and CDR2 from the germline V gene are MNHEY and SVGEGT. V was pared by 8 bases and J by 4 bases, with 14 bases between. The CDR3 totals 13 residues. The CDR3 protein is CASRPPASYGYTF. CDR3 bases: TGTGCCAGCCGCCCCCCTGCTAGCTATGGCTACACCTTC.

This chain joins TRBV2 and TRBJ2-1, with TRBD2 matching over 16 bases. V dropped 5 bases and J dropped 10; count of bases not matched to a gene: 2. Germline V gene lookup returns CDR1 SNHLY and CDR2 FYNNEI. This CDR3 contains 14 residues. CDR3 in DNA: TGTGCCAGCAGTCCGGGACTAGCGGGGGGGGAGCAGTTCTTC. Amino acids: CASSPGLAGGEQFF. Full variable domain (outside the CDR3, taken from reference TRBV2 and TRBJ2-1): EPEVTQTPSHQVTQMGQEVILRCVPISNHLYFYWYRQILGQKVEFLVSFYNNEISEKSEIFDDQFSVERPDGSNFTLKIRSTKLEDSAMYFCASSPGLAGGEQFFGPGTRLTVL.

The J gene is TRBJ2-3, the V gene TRBV6-1; a possible D gene is TRBD1 (6 bases). V dropped 2 bases and J dropped 2 bases, with 14 bases sitting between them. This CDR3 has 16 amino acids. Germline V lookup: CDR1 MNHNS, CDR2 SASEGT. The CDR3 here is CASSEQSGTYTDTQYF. CDR3 in DNA: TGTGCCAGCAGTGAACAGTCCGGGACATACACAGATACGCAGTATTTT.

This chain connects TRBV3-1 (or the pseudogene TRBV3-2) to TRBJ1-1, with a weak D call TRBD1 (5 bases). Germline V gene data show CDR1 as LGHDT and CDR2 as YNNKEL (reference sequence). Deletions cut 4 bases from V and 3 bases from J, with 18 bases between. The CDR3 consists of 16 residues. The CDR3 sequence: CASSRGWGGVDTEAFF. Written as DNA, the CDR3 is TGTGCCAGCAGCCGGGGCTGGGGAGGGGTGGACACTGAAGCTTTCTTT.

DNA for the CDR3: TGTGCCAGCAGTGGACCCAGGGGTTACGAGACCCAGTACTTC. Amino acids: CASSGPRGYETQYF. The genes are TRBV2 and TRBJ2-5, with a weak D call TRBD1 (6 bases). The CDR3 is made up of 14 amino acids. V dropped 4 bases and J dropped 5 bases, with 14 bases sitting between them. Germline-derived CDR1 and CDR2 are SNHLY and FYNNEI.

This chain uses TRBV4-3 with TRBJ2-5; D unresolved. Germline loops: CDR1 LGHNA, CDR2 YSLEER. Deletions cut 4 bases from V and 2 bases from J, with 17 bases between. This CDR3 is 16 amino acids long. CDR3 protein: CASSLPLEASQETQYF. CDR3 DNA sequence: TGCGCCAGCAGCCTTCCCCTAGAGGCGTCACAAGAGACCCAGTACTTC.